These 29 T cell receptor beta chains were sequenced from one sample in a study of blood T cell repertoires in COVID-19. TCRdb's copy holds only in-frame clones and misses some; the assay was immunoSEQ multiplex PCR. The repertoire holds about 200,000 clones, with 65% to 90% as singletons. Material: peripheral blood. All receptors derive from a woman aged 65 to 85 with COVID-19, enrolled during active disease.

This clone was seen just once. This chain joins TRBV9 and TRBJ2-1; D possibly corresponds to TRBD2 (7 bases). The V gene's germline CDR1 is SGDLS and CDR2 YYNGEE. The ends were cut back, 4 bases at V and 9 bases at J, with 26 bases in the middle. The CDR3 covers 17 residues. Here the CDR3 reads CASSTGWGLAVGGEQFF. DNA for the CDR3: TGTGCCAGCAGCACCGGATGGGGGCTAGCGGTTGGGGGTGAGCAGTTCTTC. Using reference TRBV9 and TRBJ2-1 for the parts outside the CDR3, the full variable domain is DSGVTQTPKHLITATGQRVTLRCSPRSGDLSVYWYQQSLDQGLQFLIQYYNGEERAKGNILERFSAQQFPDLHSELNLSSLELGDSALYFCASSTGWGLAVGGEQFFGPGTRLTVL.

V usage is TRBV25-1 and J usage is TRBJ1-4, with D maybe TRBD1 (6 bases). V dropped 2 bases and J dropped 8 bases, with 15 bases sitting between them. The CDR3 sequence is 15 residues long. Germline V gives CDR1 MGHDK, CDR2 SYGVNS. CDR3 sequence reads: CASSEQQGNREKLFF. In DNA form, the CDR3 reads TGTGCCAGCAGTGAACAACAGGGAAATCGCGAAAAACTGTTTTTT.

V and J are TRBV6-5 and TRBJ1-1; D is possibly TRBD1 (6 bases). Trimming removed 6 bases from V and 4 bases from J, with 12 bases in between. Germline loops: CDR1 MNHEY, CDR2 SVGAGI. The CDR3 sequence is 13 residues long. The CDR3 bases are TGTGCCAGCAGAAGGGACATCGGCACTGAAGCTTTCTTT. This sequence encodes CASRRDIGTEAFF.

The chain links TRBV2 to TRBJ1-2, with D maybe TRBD1 (5 bases). The ends were cut back, 2 bases at V and 4 bases at J, with 11 bases in the middle. The V gene's germline CDR1 is SNHLY and CDR2 FYNNEI. The CDR3 is 14 residues long. CDR3 bases: TGTGCCAGCAGTGAAAGTTCGGGGGGCTATGGCTACACCTTC. This codes for CASSESSGGYGYTF.

The CDR3 DNA reads TGTGCCAGCAGCGTGATCGGGAGGCGGGGGGGTGCGAATACGCAGTATTTT. It codes for CASSVIGRRGGANTQYF. The chain combines TRBV7-2 with TRBJ2-3; 9 bases are a match to TRBD2. V shed 5 bases, J shed 7 bases, and the junction held 16 bases outside the gene matches. CDR1 is SGHTA, CDR2 FQGNSA, per germline. The CDR3 length is 17 residues.

The chain recombines TRBV10-3 with TRBJ2-3, with TRBD2 identical over 7 bases. The CDR3 contains 16 residues. CDR1 and CDR2 (germline): ENHRY, SYGVKD. With V trimmed by 4 bases and J by 3 bases, 10 bases remained unmatched. The CDR3 here is CAISGGAAGFTDTQYF. The CDR3 coding sequence is TGTGCCATCAGTGGTGGGGCAGCGGGATTTACAGATACGCAGTATTTT.

The rearrangement uses TRBV6-5 and TRBJ2-5, with 7 bases fitting TRBD1. The length of the CDR3 is 15 residues. V shed 0 bases, J shed 5 bases, and the junction held 6 bases outside the gene matches. CDR1 MNHEY and CDR2 SVGAGI come from the germline V gene. CDR3 nucleotides: TGTGCCAGCAGTTACTCAGGACAGGTTGCTGAGACCCAGTACTTC. It is translated as CASSYSGQVAETQYF.

The chain joins TRBV9 to TRBJ1-3; D is ambiguous. V was pared by 0 bases and J by 3 bases, with 13 bases between. Germline V gene lookup returns CDR1 SGDLS and CDR2 YYNGEE. The CDR3 spans 16 residues. The CDR3 nucleotides are TGTGCCAGCAGCGTAGGAACGGGGAAAGTTGGAAACACCATATATTTT. Amino acids: CASSVGTGKVGNTIYF.

The chain couples TRBV7-3 to TRBJ2-1; D is ambiguous. The V end was cut by 2 bases, the J end by 9 bases, with 8 bases between. The CDR3 runs to 12 residues. Germline CDR1 is SGHTA and CDR2 is FQGTGA. The chain's CDR3 is CASSLFRSEQFF. As DNA, the CDR3 is TGTGCCAGCAGCTTATTCAGGTCTGAGCAGTTCTTC.

V usage is TRBV5-4 and J usage is TRBJ2-1, with TRBD1 matching over 8 bases. Losses at the gene ends were 2 bases for V and 2 bases for J; bases not matched to a gene: 3. Germline loops: CDR1 SGHNT, CDR2 YYREEE (reference sequence). CDR3 length: 15 amino acids. CDR3 nucleotides: TGTGCCAGCAGCTTATCAGGGGGCCCCTACAATGAGCAGTTCTTC. Encoded protein: CASSLSGGPYNEQFF.

The chain couples TRBV7-8 to TRBJ2-1; D might be TRBD1 (5 bases). The V end lost 5 bases, the J end lost 0 bases, and 8 bases lay between the germline ends. The CDR3 has 14 amino acids. Germline loops: CDR1 SGHVS, CDR2 FQNEAQ. In DNA form, the CDR3 reads TGTGCCAGCAGCCGAGACAGCTCCTACAATGAGCAGTTCTTC. It is translated as CASSRDSSYNEQFF.

The V call is TRBV30, the J call TRBJ1-6; no clear D gene. The CDR3 extends over 16 amino acids. Germline V lookup: CDR1 GTSNPN, CDR2 SVGIG (reference sequence). V dropped 4 bases and J dropped 7 bases, with 20 bases sitting between them. The CDR3 sequence: CAWKKSGPWENSPLHF. CDR3 bases: TGTGCCTGGAAAAAATCCGGACCGTGGGAGAATTCACCCCTCCACTTT.

This rearrangement joins TRBV27 to TRBJ2-7, with D perhaps TRBD1 (5 bases). Germline V CDR1 and CDR2: MNHEY, SMNVEV (reference sequence). The CDR3 consists of 15 residues. V was clipped by 0 bases and J by 1 base, with 10 bases between them. The CDR3 loop is CASSLSGAESYEQYF. DNA for the CDR3: TGTGCCAGCAGTTTATCAGGGGCCGAGTCCTACGAGCAGTACTTC.

The chain carries TRBV19 and TRBJ1-2; 7 nucleotides match TRBD1. This CDR3 comprises 17 residues. After removal of 1 base from V and 3 bases from J, the junction contained 11 bases not matched to a gene. Germline-derived CDR1 and CDR2 are LNHDA and SQIVND (reference sequence). CDR3 sequence: CASSIGGMTGFDYGYTF. In DNA, the CDR3 is TGTGCCAGTAGTATAGGGGGGATGACAGGGTTCGACTATGGCTACACCTTC.

The chain recombines TRBV15 with TRBJ2-3; D is unclear. The CDR3 loop spans 17 amino acids. V lost 3 bases and J 3 bases, leaving 19 bases between the germline ends. CDR1 is LNHNV and CDR2 is YYDKDF in the germline V gene (reference sequence). The CDR3 region has the DNA TGTGCCACCAGCAGTTACATTGAACCCTCCGGGACAGATACGCAGTATTTT. Its protein is CATSSYIEPSGTDTQYF.

This clone appeared a few times. The chain carries TRBV9 and TRBJ2-7; the match to TRBD1 covers 7 bases. The V gene's germline CDR1 is SGDLS and CDR2 YYNGEE. The CDR3 covers 17 residues. J gave up 2 bases and V 4 bases, and 15 bases lay outside the gene matches. The chain's CDR3 is CASSPHIPDRSPYEQYF. The CDR3 DNA reads TGTGCCAGCAGCCCCCATATACCGGACAGGAGCCCCTACGAGCAGTACTTC.

V is TRBV19 and J is TRBJ1-1, with 9 nucleotides matching TRBD1. The CDR3 has 16 amino acids. J lost 5 bases, V lost 4 bases, and 11 bases had no gene match. CDR1 and CDR2 (germline): LNHDA, SQIVND (reference sequence). The DNA of the CDR3 is TGTGCCAGTAGTACCGGGACAGGGCGATGGCCGACTGAAGCTTTCTTT. Protein product: CASSTGTGRWPTEAFF.

V gene TRBV6-6 combines with J gene TRBJ1-5; D might be TRBD1 (6 bases). V lost 6 bases and J 5 bases, leaving 14 bases between the germline ends. This CDR3 comprises 14 residues. Looked up from germline, CDR1 is MNHNY and CDR2 is SVGAGI (reference sequence). As DNA, the CDR3 is TGTGCCAGCAGACTTACAGGGATGGATCAGCCCCAGCATTTT. Residues: CASRLTGMDQPQHF.

This chain links TRBV9 with TRBJ2-1, with TRBD2 identical over 12 bases. The CDR3 runs to 13 residues. CDR1 and CDR2 (germline): SGDLS, YYNGEE. Trimming took 7 bases from V and 7 from J; bases not matched to a gene: 3. The CDR3 coding sequence is TGTGCCAGCGGACTAGCGGGAAGGAATGAGCAGTTCTTC. It codes for CASGLAGRNEQFF.

The chain uses TRBV28 and TRBJ2-1; perhaps TRBD2 as D (6 bases). In germline, CDR1 is MDHEN, CDR2 SYDVKM. V shed 5 bases and J shed 7 bases, with 21 bases lying between them. The CDR3 runs 16 residues. CDR3 in amino acids: CASSTTRGRRSNEQFF. CDR3 bases: TGTGCCAGCAGTACCACCCGGGGGAGGCGGAGTAATGAGCAGTTCTTC.

The V call is TRBV7-2, the J call TRBJ2-5; the match to TRBD2 covers 7 bases. The V gene end was trimmed by 3 bases and the J gene end by 4 bases; junction bases not matched to a gene: 14. Germline CDR1 SGHTA, CDR2 FQGNSA. The CDR3 covers 17 residues. The CDR3 here is CASSLGPNAGVRETQYF. CDR3 DNA: TGTGCCAGCAGCTTGGGCCCCAACGCGGGAGTGCGAGAGACCCAGTACTTC. Full variable domain (rest looked up from reference TRBV7-2 and TRBJ2-5): GAGVSQSPSNKVTEKGKDVELRCDPISGHTALYWYRQSLGQGLEFLIYFQGNSAPDKSGLPSDRFSAERTGGSVSTLTIQRTQQEDSAVYLCASSLGPNAGVRETQYFGPGTRLLVL.

The rearrangement uses TRBV27 and TRBJ2-7, with a possible D match to TRBD2 (6 bases). CDR1 and CDR2 (germline): MNHEY, SMNVEV (reference sequence). Trimming removed 3 bases at V and 5 bases at J, with 11 bases between. This CDR3 region has 13 residues. CDR3 in DNA: TGTGCCAGCAGTTTCGGGGGATCCGACGAGCAGTACTTC. Its translation: CASSFGGSDEQYF.

This clone was found a few times. The chain links TRBV24-1 to TRBJ1-2; D gene ambiguous. This CDR3 is 12 amino acids long. Germline lookup yields CDR1 KGHDR and CDR2 SFDVKD. Trimming pared 4 bases from V and 4 bases from J, leaving 6 bases between. CDR3 amino acids: CATSEESYGYTF. The DNA for the CDR3 is TGTGCCACCAGTGAAGAGAGCTATGGCTACACCTTC.

This clone is a singleton in its sample. CDR3 sequence (DNA): TGTGCCAGCAGTGCCGGACTAGCGGGGACCCAGTACTTC. This translates into CASSAGLAGTQYF. The chain combines TRBV9 with TRBJ2-5; 11 nucleotides line up with TRBD2. CDR1 and CDR2 from the germline V gene are SGDLS and YYNGEE. With V trimmed by 5 bases and J by 7 bases, 4 bases remained unmatched. This CDR3 is 13 amino acids long.

The chain links TRBV11-2 to TRBJ2-5; D is perhaps TRBD2 (5 bases). Germline V gene lookup returns CDR1 SGHAT and CDR2 FQNNGV. V gave up 8 bases and J gave up 2 bases, with 12 bases separating them. The CDR3 totals 13 residues. In nucleotides, the CDR3 is TGTGCCAGCCGCGCGGGCCTACAAGAGACCCAGTACTTC. Its translation is CASRAGLQETQYF.

This clone was seen a handful of times. J is TRBJ1-1 and V is TRBV27; D call uncertain. V lost 5 bases to trimming and J lost 5 bases, with 12 bases between them. Germline CDR1 reads MNHEY; CDR2 reads SMNVEV (reference sequence). The CDR3 spans 13 residues. CDR3: CASSGLESTEAFF. In DNA, the CDR3 is TGTGCCAGCAGTGGCCTAGAGTCGACTGAAGCTTTCTTT.

V usage is TRBV19 and J usage is TRBJ1-5, with D perhaps TRBD1 (6 bases). V dropped 3 bases and J dropped 2 bases, with 14 bases sitting between them. The CDR3 totals 16 residues. Germline-derived CDR1 and CDR2 are LNHDA and SQIVND (reference sequence). CDR3 bases: TGTGCCAGTAGTATTCGCGGGTACAGGGGCAATCAGCCCCAGCATTTT. Residues: CASSIRGYRGNQPQHF.

The rearrangement joins TRBV6-1 to TRBJ1-5; TRBD1 agrees at 7 bases. Per the germline V gene, CDR1 is MNHNS and CDR2 is SASEGT. CDR3 length equals 15 residues. The junction had 14 bases not matched to a gene; V was cut back by 6 bases and J by 9 bases. The CDR3 region is CASSNDPTGTGPQHF. The CDR3 DNA reads as TGTGCCAGCAGCAACGACCCGACAGGGACTGGGCCCCAGCATTTT.

The chain uses TRBV7-8 and TRBJ1-1; the D gene is possibly TRBD1 (5 bases). The germline CDR1 and CDR2 sequences are SGHVS and FQNEAQ. Trimming took off 4 bases at V and 1 base at J, with 16 bases between the two ends. The CDR3 is made up of 16 amino acids. This CDR3 is CASSSGSGTWNTEAFF. The CDR3 coding sequence is TGTGCCAGCAGCTCAGGATCCGGGACTTGGAACACTGAAGCTTTCTTT.